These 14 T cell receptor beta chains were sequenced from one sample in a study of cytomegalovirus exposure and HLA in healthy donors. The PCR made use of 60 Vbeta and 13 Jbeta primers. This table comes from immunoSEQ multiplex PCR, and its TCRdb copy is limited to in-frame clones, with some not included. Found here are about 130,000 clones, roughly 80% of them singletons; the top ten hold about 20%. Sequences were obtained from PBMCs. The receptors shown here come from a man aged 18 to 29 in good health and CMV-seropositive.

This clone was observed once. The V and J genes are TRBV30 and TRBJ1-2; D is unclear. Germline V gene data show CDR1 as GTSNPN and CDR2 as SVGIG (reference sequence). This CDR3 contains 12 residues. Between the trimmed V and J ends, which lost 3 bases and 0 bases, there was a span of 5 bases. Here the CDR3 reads CAWRTPNYGYTF. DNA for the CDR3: TGTGCCTGGAGGACACCTAACTATGGCTACACCTTC.

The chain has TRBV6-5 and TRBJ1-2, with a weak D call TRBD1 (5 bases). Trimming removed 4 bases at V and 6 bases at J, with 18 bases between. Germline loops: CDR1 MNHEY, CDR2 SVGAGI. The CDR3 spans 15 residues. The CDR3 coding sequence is TGTGCCAGCAGTTGGGGAATTGGGGGGGAGGATGGCTACACCTTC. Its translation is CASSWGIGGEDGYTF.

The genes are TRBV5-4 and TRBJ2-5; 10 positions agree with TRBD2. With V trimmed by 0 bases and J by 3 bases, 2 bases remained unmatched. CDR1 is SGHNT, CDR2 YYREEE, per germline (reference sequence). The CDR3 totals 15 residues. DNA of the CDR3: TGTGCCAGCAGCTTGGCACTAGCGGGGAAAGAGACCCAGTACTTC. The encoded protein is CASSLALAGKETQYF.

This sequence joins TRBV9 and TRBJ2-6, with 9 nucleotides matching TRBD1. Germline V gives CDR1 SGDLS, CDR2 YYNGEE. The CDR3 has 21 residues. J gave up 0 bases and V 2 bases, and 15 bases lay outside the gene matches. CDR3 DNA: TGTGCCAGCAGCGTGGGACAGGGTGGCGTTTCGGCTCTCTCTGGGGCCAACGTCCTGACTTTC. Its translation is CASSVGQGGVSALSGANVLTF.

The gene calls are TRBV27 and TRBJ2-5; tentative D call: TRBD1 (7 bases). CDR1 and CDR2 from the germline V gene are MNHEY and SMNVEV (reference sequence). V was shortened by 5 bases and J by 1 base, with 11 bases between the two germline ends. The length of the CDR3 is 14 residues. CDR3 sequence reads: CASSQGGPQETQYF. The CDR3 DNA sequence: TGTGCCAGCAGTCAGGGGGGACCCCAAGAGACCCAGTACTTC.

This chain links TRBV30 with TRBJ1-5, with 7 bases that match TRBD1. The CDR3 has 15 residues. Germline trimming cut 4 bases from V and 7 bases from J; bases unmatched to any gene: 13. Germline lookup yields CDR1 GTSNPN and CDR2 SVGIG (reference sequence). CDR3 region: CAWNKQGDLGQPQHF. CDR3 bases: TGTGCCTGGAATAAGCAGGGGGACTTGGGGCAGCCCCAGCATTTT.

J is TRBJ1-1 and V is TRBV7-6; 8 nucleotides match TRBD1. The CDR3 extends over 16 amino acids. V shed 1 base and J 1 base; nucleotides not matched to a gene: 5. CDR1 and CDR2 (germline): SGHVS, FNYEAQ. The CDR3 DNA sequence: TGTGCCAGCAGCTTAGGGAGTGGACAGGGGAACACTGAAGCTTTCTTT. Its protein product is CASSLGSGQGNTEAFF.

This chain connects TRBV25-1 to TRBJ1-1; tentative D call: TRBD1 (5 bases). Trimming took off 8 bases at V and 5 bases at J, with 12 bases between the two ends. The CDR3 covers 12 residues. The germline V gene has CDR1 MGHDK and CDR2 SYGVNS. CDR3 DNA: TGTGCCAGCTCCGAGCGGGGGACTGAAGCTTTCTTT. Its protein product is CASSERGTEAFF.

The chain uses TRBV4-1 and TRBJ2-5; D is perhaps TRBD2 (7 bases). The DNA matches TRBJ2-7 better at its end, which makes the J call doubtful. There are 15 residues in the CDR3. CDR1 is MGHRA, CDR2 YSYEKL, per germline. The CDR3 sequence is CASSLRGGQGYEQYF. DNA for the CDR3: TGCGCCAGCAGCCTAAGGGGGGGCCAGGGGTACGAGCAGTACTTC.

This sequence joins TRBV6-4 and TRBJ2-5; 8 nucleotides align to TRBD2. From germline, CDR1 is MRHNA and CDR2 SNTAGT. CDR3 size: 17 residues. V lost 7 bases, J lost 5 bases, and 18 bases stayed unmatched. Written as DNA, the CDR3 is TGTGCCAGCAAACAACCGCCTCGGGGGGGCCTTGGGGAGACCCAGTACTTC. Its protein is CASKQPPRGGLGETQYF.

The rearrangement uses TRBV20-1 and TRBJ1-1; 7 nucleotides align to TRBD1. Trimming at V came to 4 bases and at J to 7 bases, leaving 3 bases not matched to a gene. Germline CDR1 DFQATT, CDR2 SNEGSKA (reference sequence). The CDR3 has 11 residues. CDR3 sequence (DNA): TGCAGTGCTACGGGACAGCTTGAAGCTTTCTTT. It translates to CSATGQLEAFF.

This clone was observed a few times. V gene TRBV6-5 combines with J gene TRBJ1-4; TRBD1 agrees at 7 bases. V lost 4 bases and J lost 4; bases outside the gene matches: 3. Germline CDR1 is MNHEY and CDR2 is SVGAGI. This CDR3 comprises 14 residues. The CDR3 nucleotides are TGTGCCAGCAGTTTCGGACAGGTTAATGAAAAACTGTTTTTT. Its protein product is CASSFGQVNEKLFF.

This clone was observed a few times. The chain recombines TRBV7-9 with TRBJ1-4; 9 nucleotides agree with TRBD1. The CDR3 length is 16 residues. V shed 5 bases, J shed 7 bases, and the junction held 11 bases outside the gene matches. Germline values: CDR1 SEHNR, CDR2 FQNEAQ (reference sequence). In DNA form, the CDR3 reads TGTGCCAGCAGCATGACACCCGGACAGGGGAGTGAAAAACTGTTTTTT. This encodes CASSMTPGQGSEKLFF.

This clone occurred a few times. The CDR3 DNA is TGTGCCGACGGTCCCTACAGGGTGTACACTGAAGCTTTCTTT. This sequence encodes CADGPYRVYTEAFF. The V and J genes are TRBV15 and TRBJ1-1; D is perhaps TRBD1 (6 bases). Germline V gives CDR1 LNHNV, CDR2 YYDKDF (reference sequence). The CDR3 has 14 amino acids. Trimming shortened V by 11 bases and J by 3 bases, and 19 bases separated the two germline ends.